This TCR beta chain came from a study of blood T cell repertoires in COVID-19. Across the study: Researchers got acute and convalescent COVID-19 samples from the United States, Italy and Spain. The cDNA or gDNA used as material had been derived from T cells, B-cell-depleted T cells, or PBMCs.

The V and J ends lost 1 base and 0 bases respectively, with 19 bases between them. This CDR3 is built from 18 residues. In germline, CDR1 is SGHDT, CDR2 YYEEEE. In the original processing: Amplification of reference gene primers provided the estimated nucleated cell counts. TCRdb keeps only in-frame clones here, not all; method: immunoSEQ multiplex PCR. D and trimming come from the DNA, and the V and J calls and clone size come from that table. The top ten hold around 27% of the sample, which has about 250,000 clones, approximately 80% seen once. The receptor was isolated from a man aged 40-49 years with acute or convalescent COVID-19. The chain combines TRBV5-6 with TRBJ1-1, with D possibly being TRBD1 (6 bases). The sample taken for sequencing was peripheral blood. The CDR3 bases are TGTGCCAGCAGCTTGCTTGAGGTGTTAGGACAGCTGAACACTGAAGCTTTCTTT. Its protein product is CASSLLEVLGQLNTEAFF.